The clone carrying this T cell receptor (beta chain) was recorded at least ten times. The sample originates from a study of CD8+CD57+ T cells in acquired aplastic anemia. Trimming removed 0 bases at V and 7 bases at J, with 10 bases between. The CDR3 totals 13 residues. Germline lookup yields CDR1 LGHNA and CDR2 YSLEER. Patients sequenced had flow cytometry evidence of CD8+CD57+ cell expansion. The enrolled patients all had severe acquired aplastic anemia. CDR3 and TCR beta VDJ profiling relied on a genomic DNA template. TCRdb itself ran the reads through MiXCR, one entry per CDR3 protein. The sample includes some 120,000 distinct CDR3 sequences, 40% of them seen just once.

The rearrangement joins TRBV4-3 to TRBJ2-7; no definite D call. Material: sorted CD4+, CD8+, or CD8+CD57+ T cells (not recorded which) from PBMCs. The sequence was obtained from a human donor with aplastic anemia. CDR3 DNA sequence: TGCGCCAGCAGCCAAGATTCACGACTTGAGCAGTACTTC. Its protein is CASSQDSRLEQYF.